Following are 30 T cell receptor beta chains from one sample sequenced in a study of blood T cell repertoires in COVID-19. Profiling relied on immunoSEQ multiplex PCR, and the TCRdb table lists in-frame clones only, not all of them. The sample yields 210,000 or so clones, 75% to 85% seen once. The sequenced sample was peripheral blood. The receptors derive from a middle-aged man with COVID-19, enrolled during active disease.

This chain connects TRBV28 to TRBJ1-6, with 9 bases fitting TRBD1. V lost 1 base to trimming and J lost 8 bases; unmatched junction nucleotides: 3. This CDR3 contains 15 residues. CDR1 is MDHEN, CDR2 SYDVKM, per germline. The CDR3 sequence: CASSLSGQGHSPLHF. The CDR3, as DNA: TGTGCCAGCAGTTTATCGGGACAGGGACATTCACCCCTCCACTTT.

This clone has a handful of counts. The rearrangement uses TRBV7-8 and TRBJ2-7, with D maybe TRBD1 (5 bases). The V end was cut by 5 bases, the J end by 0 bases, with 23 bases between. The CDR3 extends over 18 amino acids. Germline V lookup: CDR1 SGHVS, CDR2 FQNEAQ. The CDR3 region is CASSLETWGSASSYEQYF. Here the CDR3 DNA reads TGTGCCAGCAGCCTTGAAACCTGGGGCAGCGCAAGCTCCTACGAGCAGTACTTC.

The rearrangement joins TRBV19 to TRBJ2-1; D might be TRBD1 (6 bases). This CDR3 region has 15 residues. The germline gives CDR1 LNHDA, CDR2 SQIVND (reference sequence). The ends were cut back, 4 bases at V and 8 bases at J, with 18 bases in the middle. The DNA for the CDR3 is TGTGCCAGTAGTAAGGGGGACGGATATTTGGATGAGCAGTTCTTC. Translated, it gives CASSKGDGYLDEQFF.

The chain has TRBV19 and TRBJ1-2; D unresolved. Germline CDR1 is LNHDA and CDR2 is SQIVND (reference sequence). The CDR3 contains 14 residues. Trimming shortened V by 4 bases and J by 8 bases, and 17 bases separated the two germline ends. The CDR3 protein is CASSTRGRDSGYTF. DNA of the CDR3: TGTGCCAGTAGTACTAGAGGACGGGATTCGGGCTACACCTTC.

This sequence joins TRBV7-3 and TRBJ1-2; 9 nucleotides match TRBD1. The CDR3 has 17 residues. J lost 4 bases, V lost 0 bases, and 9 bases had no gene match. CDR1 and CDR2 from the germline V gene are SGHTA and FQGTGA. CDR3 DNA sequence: TGTGCCAGCAGCTTAACTCACAGGGGGCGCGGTACCTATGGCTACACCTTC. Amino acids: CASSLTHRGRGTYGYTF.

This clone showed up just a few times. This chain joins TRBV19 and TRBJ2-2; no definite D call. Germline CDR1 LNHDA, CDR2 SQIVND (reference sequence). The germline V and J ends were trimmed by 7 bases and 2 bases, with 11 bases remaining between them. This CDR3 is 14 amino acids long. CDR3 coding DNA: TGTGCCAGTAATCAACAGACCAACACCGGGGAGCTGTTTTTT. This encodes CASNQQTNTGELFF.

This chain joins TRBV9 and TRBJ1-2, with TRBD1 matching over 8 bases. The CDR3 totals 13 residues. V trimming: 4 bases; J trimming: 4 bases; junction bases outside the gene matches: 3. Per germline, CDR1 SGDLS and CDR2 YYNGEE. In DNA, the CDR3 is TGTGCCAGCAGCTTACAGGGGGGCTATGGCTACACCTTC. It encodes CASSLQGGYGYTF.

The DNA of the CDR3 is TGTGCCAGCAGTGACTACAGGGGAGGAAGTTCCTATGGCTACACCTTC. Encoded protein: CASSDYRGGSSYGYTF. The V call is TRBV2, the J call TRBJ1-2, with TRBD1 matching 7 bases. The trim removed 3 bases at V and 4 bases at J, leaving 11 bases unmatched. This CDR3 contains 16 residues. The V gene's germline CDR1 is SNHLY and CDR2 FYNNEI.

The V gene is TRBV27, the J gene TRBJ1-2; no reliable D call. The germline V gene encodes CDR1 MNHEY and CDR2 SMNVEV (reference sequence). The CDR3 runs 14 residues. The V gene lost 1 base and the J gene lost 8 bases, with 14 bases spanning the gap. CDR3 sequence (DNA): TGTGCCAGCAGTTTATACGGGAGACGTACCGGCTACACCTTC. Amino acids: CASSLYGRRTGYTF.

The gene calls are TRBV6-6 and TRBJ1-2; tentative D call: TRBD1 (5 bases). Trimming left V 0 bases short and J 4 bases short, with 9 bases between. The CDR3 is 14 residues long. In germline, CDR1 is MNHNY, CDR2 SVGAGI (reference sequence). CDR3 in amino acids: CASSYSKGSYGYTF. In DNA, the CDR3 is TGTGCCAGCAGTTACTCGAAGGGGTCCTATGGCTACACCTTC.

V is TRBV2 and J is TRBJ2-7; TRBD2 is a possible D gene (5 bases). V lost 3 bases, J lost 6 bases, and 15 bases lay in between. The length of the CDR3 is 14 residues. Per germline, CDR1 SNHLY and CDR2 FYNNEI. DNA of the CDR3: TGTGCCAGCAGTGATCGGCCGGGTGGGAGCGAGCAGTACTTC. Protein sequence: CASSDRPGGSEQYF.

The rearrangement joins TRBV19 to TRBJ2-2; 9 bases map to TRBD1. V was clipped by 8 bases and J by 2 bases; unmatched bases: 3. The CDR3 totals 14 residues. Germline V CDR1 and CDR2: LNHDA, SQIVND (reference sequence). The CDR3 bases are TGTGCCAGTGGACAGGGGCGTAACACCGGGGAGCTGTTTTTT. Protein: CASGQGRNTGELFF.

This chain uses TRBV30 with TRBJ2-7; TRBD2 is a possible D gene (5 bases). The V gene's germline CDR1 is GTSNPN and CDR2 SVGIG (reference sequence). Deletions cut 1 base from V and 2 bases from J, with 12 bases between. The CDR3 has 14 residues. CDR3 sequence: CAWSAGNGAYEQYF. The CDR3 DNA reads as TGTGCCTGGAGTGCCGGGAACGGGGCCTACGAGCAGTACTTC.

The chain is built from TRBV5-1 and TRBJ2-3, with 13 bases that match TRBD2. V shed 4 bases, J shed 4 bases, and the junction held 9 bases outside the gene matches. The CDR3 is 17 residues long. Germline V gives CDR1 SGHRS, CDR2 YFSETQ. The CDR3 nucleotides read TGCGCCAGCAGCCCCGGGACTAGCGGGGAGGAGGCAGATACGCAGTATTTT. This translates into CASSPGTSGEEADTQYF.

CDR3 in amino acids: CASSLESSYNSPLHF. In DNA form, the CDR3 reads TGTGCCAGCAGCTTGGAGAGCTCCTATAATTCACCCCTCCACTTT. V is TRBV11-2 and J is TRBJ1-6; the D is unclear. The CDR3 runs to 15 residues. Germline V gene sequence: CDR1 SGHAT, CDR2 FQNNGV. Trimming shortened V by 3 bases and J by 0 bases, and 6 bases separated the two germline ends.

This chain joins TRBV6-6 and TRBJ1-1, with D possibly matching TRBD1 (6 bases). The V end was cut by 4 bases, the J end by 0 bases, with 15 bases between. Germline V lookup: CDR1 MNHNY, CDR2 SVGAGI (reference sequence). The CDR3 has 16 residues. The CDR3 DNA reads TGTGCCAGCAGTTCACTAACAGGGCTAATGAACACTGAAGCTTTCTTT. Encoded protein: CASSSLTGLMNTEAFF.

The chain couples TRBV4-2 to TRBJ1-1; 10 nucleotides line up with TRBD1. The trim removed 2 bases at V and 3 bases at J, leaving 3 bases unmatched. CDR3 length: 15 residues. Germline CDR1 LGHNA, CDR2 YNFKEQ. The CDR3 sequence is CASSQRGQGDTEAFF. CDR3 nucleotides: TGTGCCAGCAGCCAACGTGGACAGGGGGACACTGAAGCTTTCTTT.

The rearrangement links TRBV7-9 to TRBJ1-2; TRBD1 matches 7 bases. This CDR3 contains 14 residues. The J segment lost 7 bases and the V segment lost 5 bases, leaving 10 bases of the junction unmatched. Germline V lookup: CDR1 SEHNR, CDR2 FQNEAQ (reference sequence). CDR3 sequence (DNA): TGTGCCAGCAGCCCCCGGACAGGACCGGTTGGCTACACCTTC. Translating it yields CASSPRTGPVGYTF.

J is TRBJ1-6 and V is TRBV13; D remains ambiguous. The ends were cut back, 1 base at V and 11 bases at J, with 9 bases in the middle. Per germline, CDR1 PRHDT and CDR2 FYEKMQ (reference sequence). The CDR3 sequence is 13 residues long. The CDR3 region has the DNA TGTGCCAGCAGCTTAGATTTGGGCGCACCCCTCCACTTT. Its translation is CASSLDLGAPLHF.

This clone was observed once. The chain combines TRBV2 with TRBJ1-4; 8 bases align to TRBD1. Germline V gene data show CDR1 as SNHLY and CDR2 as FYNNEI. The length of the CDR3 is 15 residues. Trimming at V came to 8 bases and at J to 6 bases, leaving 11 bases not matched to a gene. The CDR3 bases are TGTGCCAGCCAAGAGGCAGGGGGCTTGGATGAAAAACTGTTTTTT. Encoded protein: CASQEAGGLDEKLFF.

The CDR3 region is CASSLEGASVAGELFF. CDR3 nucleotide sequence: TGCGCCAGCAGCCTAGAGGGGGCCAGTGTGGCCGGGGAGCTGTTTTTT. This chain joins TRBV4-1 and TRBJ2-2, with 7 bases identical to TRBD1. The CDR3 length is 16 residues. Germline CDR1 is MGHRA and CDR2 is YSYEKL. J gave up 6 bases and V 4 bases, and 11 bases lay outside the gene matches.

CDR3 in DNA: TGTGCCAGCTCACCACCCTTGGTCGTGGAGGGGTTTTACGAGCAGTACTTC. Protein product: CASSPPLVVEGFYEQYF. V is TRBV18 and J is TRBJ2-7; D is perhaps TRBD2 (6 bases). The CDR3 has 17 amino acids. CDR1 and CDR2 from the germline V gene are KGHSH and LQKENI. V was cut by 0 bases and J by 4 bases, with 19 bases left in between.

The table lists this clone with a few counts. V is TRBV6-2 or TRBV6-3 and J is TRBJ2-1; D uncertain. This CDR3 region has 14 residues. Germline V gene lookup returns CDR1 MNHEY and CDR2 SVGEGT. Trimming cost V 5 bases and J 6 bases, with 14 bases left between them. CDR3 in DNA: TGTGCCAGCAGTCGTCCGACCGGCGGCAATGAGCAGTTCTTC. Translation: CASSRPTGGNEQFF.

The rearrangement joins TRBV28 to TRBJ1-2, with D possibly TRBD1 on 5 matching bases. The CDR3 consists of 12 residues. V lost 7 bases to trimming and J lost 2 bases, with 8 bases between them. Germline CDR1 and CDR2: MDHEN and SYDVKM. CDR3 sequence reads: CASTDRNYGYTF. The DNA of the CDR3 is TGTGCCAGCACAGACAGAAACTATGGCTACACCTTC.

The CDR3 DNA is TGTGCCAGCAGTTACTCGCAGGGTAAACGATCAAACGAGCAGTACTTC. Protein product: CASSYSQGKRSNEQYF. The V and J genes are TRBV6-5 and TRBJ2-7, with a possible D match to TRBD1 (5 bases). V was cut by 0 bases and J by 5 bases, with 17 bases left in between. Germline CDR1 MNHEY, CDR2 SVGAGI. This CDR3 comprises 16 residues.

CDR3 coding DNA: TGTGCCAGCAGCTTCCAGCGGGGGACCTTATACAATGAGCAGTTCTTC. Amino acids: CASSFQRGTLYNEQFF. The chain employs TRBV5-4 and TRBJ2-1; TRBD2 matches 8 bases. This CDR3 has 16 residues. With 2 bases clipped from V and 4 bases from J, the junction kept 8 bases outside the gene matches. Germline lookup yields CDR1 SGHNT and CDR2 YYREEE (reference sequence).

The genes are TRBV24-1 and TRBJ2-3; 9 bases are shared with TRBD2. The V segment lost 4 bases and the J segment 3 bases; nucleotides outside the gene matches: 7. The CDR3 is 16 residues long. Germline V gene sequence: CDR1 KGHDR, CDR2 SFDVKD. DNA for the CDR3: TGTGCCACCAGTGACCACAGCGGGGGGAGGACAGATACGCAGTATTTT. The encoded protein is CATSDHSGGRTDTQYF.

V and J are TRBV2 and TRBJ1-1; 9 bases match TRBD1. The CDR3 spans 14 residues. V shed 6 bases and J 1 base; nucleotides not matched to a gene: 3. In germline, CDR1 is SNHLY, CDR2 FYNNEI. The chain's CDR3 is CASRQDRGNTEAFF. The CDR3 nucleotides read TGTGCCAGCAGGCAGGACAGGGGGAACACTGAAGCTTTCTTT.

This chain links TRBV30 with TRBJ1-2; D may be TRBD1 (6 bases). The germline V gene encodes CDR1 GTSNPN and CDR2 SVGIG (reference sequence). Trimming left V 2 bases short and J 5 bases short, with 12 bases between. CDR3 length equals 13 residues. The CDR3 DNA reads TGTGCCTGGAGTTCAGGGGAAGGATATGGCTACACCTTC. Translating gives CAWSSGEGYGYTF.

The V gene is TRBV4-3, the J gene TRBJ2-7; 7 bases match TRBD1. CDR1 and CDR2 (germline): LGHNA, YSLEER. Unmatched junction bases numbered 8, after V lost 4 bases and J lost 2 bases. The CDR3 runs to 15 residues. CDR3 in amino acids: CASSRTRGNAYEQYF. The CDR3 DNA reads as TGCGCCAGCAGCCGCACCAGGGGGAATGCCTACGAGCAGTACTTC.